The 22 T cell receptor beta chains reported below all come from one sample, sequenced in a study of T cells in Graves' hyperthyroidism and ophthalmopathy. Amplified TCR beta CDR3 regions came from RNA transcripts. Carried out on the TCR CDR3, a first-round RT-PCR used the HTBI primer set. MiXCR, run by TCRdb on the multiplex PCR reads, gives a single entry per CDR3 protein. Among 400,000 to 500,000 distinct CDR3 sequences, roughly 13% were seen once, and the ten largest hold approximately 5.3%. Sample: blood. These receptors came from a woman aged 18 to 35 with Graves' hyperthyroidism.

There are many counts of this clonotype. V and J are TRBV30 and TRBJ1-1; the D is unclear. The CDR3 is 15 amino acids. Trimming left V 0 bases short and J 2 bases short, with 13 bases between. Germline values: CDR1 GTSNPN, CDR2 SVGIG (reference sequence). CDR3 coding DNA: TGTGCCTGGAGTGTATGGGGTCCTTTCAACACTGAAGCTTTCTTT. Translating it yields CAWSVWGPFNTEAFF.

This clonotype showed up many times. The chain is built from TRBV11-2 and TRBJ2-5, with D hard to call. The CDR3 contains 14 residues. V was trimmed by 0 bases and J by 5 bases, leaving 10 bases between them. From germline, CDR1 is SGHAT and CDR2 FQNNGV. The CDR3 protein is CASSLEVALETQYF. The CDR3 DNA is TGTGCCAGCAGCTTAGAAGTAGCTCTGGAGACCCAGTACTTC.

This clonotype showed up many times. The CDR3 region is CASSLRPGRSSGANVLTF. DNA for the CDR3: TGTGCCAGCAGTCTCAGACCCGGACGTAGCTCTGGGGCCAACGTCCTGACTTTC. The chain combines TRBV27 with TRBJ2-6; D gene unclear. The CDR3 loop spans 18 amino acids. Germline V lookup: CDR1 MNHEY, CDR2 SMNVEV (reference sequence). V was clipped by 5 bases and J by 0 bases, with 17 bases between them.

The V call is TRBV3-2, the J call TRBJ2-1; the table's TRBD2 call for D was not verified on the DNA. TRBV3-2 is reported as a pseudogene. This CDR3 has 15 amino acids. CDR3: CASSQASGPYNEQFF. In DNA, the CDR3 is TGTGCCAGCAGCCAAGCCAGCGGGCCATACAATGAGCAGTTCTTC.

This clonotype appeared many times. J is TRBJ1-5 and V is TRBV28, with TRBD1 as a possible D gene (5 bases). The CDR3 contains 15 residues. The V and J ends lost 5 bases and 7 bases respectively, with 18 bases between them. The germline V gene has CDR1 MDHEN and CDR2 SYDVKM. CDR3 region: CASSTGGLDIQPQHF. The CDR3 nucleotides read TGTGCCAGCAGTACTGGGGGTTTGGACATACAGCCCCAGCATTTT.

This chain links TRBV6-1 with TRBJ1-1, with D perhaps matching TRBD1 (5 bases). This CDR3 has 13 amino acids. CDR1 MNHNS and CDR2 SASEGT come from the germline V gene. Trimming pared 6 bases from V and 8 bases from J, leaving 16 bases between. CDR3 nucleotides: TGTGCCAGCAGGACGGCAGGGACCCCCGAAGCTTTCTTT. Amino acid sequence: CASRTAGTPEAFF.

This clonotype was seen ten or more times. The genes are TRBV18 and TRBJ1-5; D perhaps matches TRBD1 (5 bases). Germline CDR1 reads KGHSH; CDR2 reads LQKENI. V lost 4 bases and J lost 5, with 15 bases in between. The CDR3 consists of 15 residues. CDR3: CASSLDRGSDQPQHF. In nucleotides, the CDR3 is TGTGCCAGCTCACTGGATCGGGGGAGTGATCAGCCCCAGCATTTT.

The chain recombines TRBV18 with TRBJ1-4, with 10 bases matching TRBD1. The CDR3 runs 17 residues. V was pared by 3 bases and J by 7 bases, with 11 bases of the junction left unmatched. The germline gives CDR1 KGHSH, CDR2 LQKENI. CDR3 nucleotides: TGTGCCAGCTCACCCGGCCTTCAGACAGGGGGCCTTGAAAAACTGTTTTTT. Translated, it gives CASSPGLQTGGLEKLFF.

The chain couples TRBV20-1 to TRBJ1-6; D is unclear. CDR3 length: 14 amino acids. Germline CDR1 and CDR2: DFQATT and SNEGSKA (reference sequence). The V end was cut by 0 bases, the J end by 8 bases, with 11 bases between. DNA for the CDR3: TGCAGTGCTAGAGACGGAGCGACGGATTCACCCCTCCACTTT. Protein product: CSARDGATDSPLHF.

Notes on this clonotype: This may come from a read error, since a much larger clone is one base off. The conserved final phenylalanine or tryptophan is absent from the CDR3, which likely points to a read error. The rearrangement joins TRBV6-9 to TRBJ2-1; TRBD2 matches at 10 bases. J lost 6 bases, V lost 0 bases, and 2 bases had no gene match. Looked up from germline, CDR1 is MNHGY and CDR2 is SVAAGI. The CDR3 contains 15 residues. CDR3 nucleotides: TGTGCCAGCAGTTATTCCCTAGCGGGAGTCAATGAGCAGTTCCTC. Translating it yields CASSYSLAGVNEQFL.

J is TRBJ2-3 and V is TRBV14, with D possibly TRBD1 on 5 matching bases. This CDR3 contains 17 residues. Trimming took 1 base from V and 2 from J, leaving 16 bases between them. Germline V gene data show CDR1 as SGHDN and CDR2 as FVKESK. The CDR3 sequence is CASSQGWAGLLTDTQYF. For the CDR3, the DNA is TGTGCCAGCAGCCAAGGTTGGGCAGGGCTTCTCACAGATACGCAGTATTTT.

This clonotype was recorded at least ten times. This rearrangement joins TRBV13 to TRBJ2-7, with TRBD2 matching 13 bases. CDR1 is PRHDT, CDR2 FYEKMQ, per germline (reference sequence). V lost 5 bases, J lost 5 bases, and 9 bases stayed unmatched. This CDR3 spans 16 amino acids. The CDR3 loop is CASSEWTSGSSHEQYF. CDR3 in DNA: TGTGCCAGCAGCGAGTGGACTAGCGGGAGTTCCCACGAGCAGTACTTC.

This clonotype was picked up many times. The chain combines TRBV7-2 with TRBJ2-7; 11 bases map to TRBD2. Losses at the gene ends were 1 base for V and 6 bases for J; bases not matched to a gene: 2. Germline V gene lookup returns CDR1 SGHTA and CDR2 FQGNSA. The CDR3 runs to 14 residues. CDR3 protein: CASSLELAGAEQYF. The CDR3 region has the DNA TGTGCCAGCAGCTTAGAACTAGCGGGAGCCGAGCAGTACTTC.

This clonotype was seen repeatedly, ten times or more. This could be a read error, since a much larger clone is one nucleotide away. This sequence joins TRBV6-1 and TRBJ1-2; D ambiguous. Trimming shortened V by 3 bases and J by 3 bases, and 5 bases separated the two germline ends. The CDR3 length is 12 residues. Germline V gives CDR1 MNHNS, CDR2 SASEGT. The CDR3 nucleotides read TGTGCCAGCAGTGAGCGGGACTATGGCTACACCTTC. It specifies CASSERDYGYTF.

V usage is TRBV18 and J usage is TRBJ2-7, with 8 bases lining up with TRBD2. Looked up from germline, CDR1 is KGHSH and CDR2 is LQKENI. V shed 3 bases, J shed 3 bases, and the junction held 4 bases outside the gene matches. The CDR3 loop spans 14 amino acids. The CDR3 sequence is CASSPEAGVYEQYF. CDR3 nucleotide sequence: TGTGCCAGCTCACCGGAAGCGGGAGTCTACGAGCAGTACTTC.

This clonotype was recorded at least ten times. This chain joins TRBV2 and TRBJ2-1; TRBD2 agrees at 11 bases. The trim removed 6 bases at V and 4 bases at J, leaving 8 bases unmatched. Germline V gives CDR1 SNHLY, CDR2 FYNNEI. This CDR3 spans 16 amino acids. The CDR3 sequence is CASSRLAGSTYNEQFF. As DNA, the CDR3 is TGTGCCAGCAGCAGACTAGCGGGATCGACTTACAATGAGCAGTTCTTC. The full variable domain, completed using reference TRBV2 and TRBJ2-1, is EPEVTQTPSHQVTQMGQEVILRCVPISNHLYFYWYRQILGQKVEFLVSFYNNEISEKSEIFDDQFSVERPDGSNFTLKIRSTKLEDSAMYFCASSRLAGSTYNEQFFGPGTRLTVL.

This clonotype was seen at least ten times. This rearrangement joins TRBV11-2 to TRBJ1-1; no firm D call. The V gene's germline CDR1 is SGHAT and CDR2 FQNNGV. The V end was cut by 5 bases, the J end by 2 bases, with 9 bases between. The CDR3 runs 13 residues. As DNA, the CDR3 is TGTGCCAGCAGCCATAAAGACAACACTGAAGCTTTCTTT. Amino acid sequence: CASSHKDNTEAFF. The variable domain in full, with the rest retrieved from reference TRBV11-2 and TRBJ1-1, is EAGVAQSPRYKIIEKRQSVAFWCNPISGHATLYWYQQILGQGPKLLIQFQNNGVVDDSQLPKDRFSAERLKGVDSTLKIQPAKLEDSAVYLCASSHKDNTEAFFGQGTRLTVV.

The table lists this clonotype with many counts. The chain uses TRBV29-1 and TRBJ1-2; TRBD1 agrees at 8 bases. The V gene end was trimmed by 3 bases and the J gene end by 4 bases; junction bases not matched to a gene: 7. The CDR3 is made up of 14 amino acids. Germline CDR1 is SQVTM and CDR2 is ANQGSEA. This CDR3 is CSVEGAGGLYGYTF. DNA for the CDR3: TGCAGCGTTGAGGGGGCAGGGGGCCTCTATGGCTACACCTTC.

This clonotype occurred a few times. The chain is built from TRBV6-2 or TRBV6-3 and TRBJ1-1, with unresolved D. The CDR3 totals 14 residues. The V end was cut by 0 bases, the J end by 1 base, with 6 bases between. CDR1 and CDR2 (germline): MNHEY, SVGEGT. CDR3 nucleotides: TGTGCCAGCAGTTACTCATTTGCGAACACTGAAGCTTTCTTT. It is translated as CASSYSFANTEAFF.

This clonotype occurred many times. The J gene is TRBJ1-2, the V gene TRBV20-1, with 8 positions matching TRBD1. Trimming took 6 bases from V and 6 from J; bases not matched to a gene: 6. The CDR3 covers 12 residues. CDR1 DFQATT and CDR2 SNEGSKA come from the germline V gene (reference sequence). The CDR3 nucleotides are TGCAGTGCGGGAGACAGGGGACATGGCTACACCTTC. It encodes CSAGDRGHGYTF.

The rearrangement joins TRBV2 to TRBJ2-7; TRBD2 aligns across 15 bases. This CDR3 contains 15 residues. The trim removed 4 bases at V and 7 bases at J, leaving 5 bases unmatched. CDR1 is SNHLY, CDR2 FYNNEI, per germline. CDR3 DNA sequence: TGTGCCAGCAGTGTAGGACTAGCGGGAGGGCATGAGCAGTACTTC. Its protein is CASSVGLAGGHEQYF.

This clonotype has at least ten counts. The rearrangement links TRBV6-1 to TRBJ2-7, with TRBD2 identical over 15 bases. Per germline, CDR1 MNHNS and CDR2 SASEGT. The ends lost 5 bases at V and 7 bases at J; junction bases unmatched: 15. This CDR3 contains 18 residues. CDR3 residues: CASSSHRGTSGRKGEQYF. DNA for the CDR3: TGTGCCAGCAGTTCCCACAGGGGGACTAGCGGGAGGAAAGGGGAGCAGTACTTC.